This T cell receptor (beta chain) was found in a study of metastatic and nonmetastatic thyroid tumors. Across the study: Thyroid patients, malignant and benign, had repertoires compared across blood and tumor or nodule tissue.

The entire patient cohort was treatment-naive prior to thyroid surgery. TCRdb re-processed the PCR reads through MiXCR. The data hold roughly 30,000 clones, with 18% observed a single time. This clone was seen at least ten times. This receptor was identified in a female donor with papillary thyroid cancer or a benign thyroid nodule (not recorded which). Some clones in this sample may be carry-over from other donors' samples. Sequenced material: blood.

DNA of the CDR3: TGTGCCAGCAGTAGACAGGGCGGGCATGAGCAGTTCTTC. This sequence encodes CASSRQGGHEQFF. The chain is built from TRBV27 and TRBJ2-1; 7 nucleotides align to TRBD1. V was pared by 5 bases and J by 8 bases, with 6 bases of the junction left unmatched. This CDR3 spans 13 amino acids. Germline V lookup: CDR1 MNHEY, CDR2 SMNVEV (reference sequence).